This T cell receptor (beta chain) was captured by sequencing in a study of cytomegalovirus exposure and HLA in healthy donors. Study results and limitations: Sequencing depth roughly uniform across donors was assumed in presence/absence analyses. Some 17,000 TCR beta sequences were associated with HLA alleles at 0.05 false discovery rate in a later analysis. Later analysis showed most CMV-associated TCR beta chains appearing HLA-restricted.

The PCR ran on 60 Vbeta and 13 Jbeta primers. Profiled with immunoSEQ multiplex PCR; TCRdb holds only in-frame clones, not every one. The table records 110,000 to 150,000 clones, about four fifths of them present only once. Germline trimming cut 5 bases from V and 4 bases from J; bases unmatched to any gene: 11. The CDR3 runs 15 residues. Germline V gene data show CDR1 as SGHAT and CDR2 as FQNNGV. In regard to this clone: The target antigen is unknown.

The sequenced material came from PBMCs. The clonotype originates from a woman younger than 35 in good health and CMV-seropositive. The chain recombines TRBV11-2 with TRBJ2-7, with 7 bases aligning to TRBD1. The CDR3 reads CASSQRGPVEYEQYF. Written as DNA, the CDR3 is TGTGCCAGCAGCCAAAGGGGGCCCGTAGAATACGAGCAGTACTTC.